This T cell receptor (beta chain) derives from a study of shared clonotypes between healthy human individuals. A remark on this clone: The sample contains more than one DNA sequence encoding this CDR3.

V was pared by 3 bases and J by 0 bases, with 1 base between. The CDR3 covers 12 residues. Germline lookup yields CDR1 KGHSH and CDR2 LQKENI. Profiled with immunoSEQ multiplex PCR; TCRdb holds only in-frame clones, not every one. The data show 1.4 million or so clones, approximately 98.5% seen once. The origin of this receptor is a man aged 25-45 years in good health. The chain combines TRBV18 with TRBJ2-3; the D is unclear. Sequenced input: naive CD4+ T cells sorted from blood. Subset here: CD45RA+ positively selected. CDR3 sequence reads: CASSPSTDTQYF. CDR3 sequence (DNA): TGTGCCAGCTCACCCAGCACAGATACGCAGTATTTT.